A single sample is the source of the 8 T cell receptor beta chains below, sequenced in a study of T cell responses to AZD1222 COVID-19 vaccine. Assay: immunoSEQ multiplex PCR; the TCRdb copy retains only in-frame clones and omits some. The repertoire consists of approximately 140,000 clones, with about 90% occurring once and the leading ten covering around 6.9%. The sample was peripheral blood, taken 28 days after the second dose of the MenACWY control vaccine. The source is an adult who received the MenACWY meningococcal vaccine as a control.

This chain joins TRBV7-2 and TRBJ2-3; D remains ambiguous. V lost 5 bases, J lost 0 bases, and 21 bases lay in between. This CDR3 region has 18 residues. Germline V gene data show CDR1 as SGHTA and CDR2 as FQGNSA. Here the CDR3 reads CASSRMPQVLGSTDTQYF. The CDR3 DNA sequence: TGTGCCAGCAGCCGTATGCCTCAGGTTTTGGGAAGCACAGATACGCAGTATTTT.

V gene TRBV5-1 combines with J gene TRBJ1-2, with 8 positions matching TRBD1. The CDR3 contains 13 residues. With V trimmed by 4 bases and J by 8 bases, 7 bases remained unmatched. CDR1 and CDR2 (germline): SGHRS, YFSETQ. This chain's CDR3 is CASSLQGAVGYTF. CDR3 nucleotide sequence: TGCGCCAGCAGCCTGCAGGGGGCCGTGGGCTACACCTTC.

The chain is built from TRBV19 and TRBJ1-1; TRBD1 might be the D (5 bases). Deletions cut 6 bases from V and 5 bases from J, with 7 bases between. The germline V gene encodes CDR1 LNHDA and CDR2 SQIVND (reference sequence). The CDR3 extends over 11 amino acids. The CDR3 region has the DNA TGTGCCAGTAGGGGGCAAACTGAAGCTTTCTTT. It is translated as CASRGQTEAFF.

The chain has TRBV30 and TRBJ2-7; 8 nucleotides align to TRBD2. The germline gives CDR1 GTSNPN, CDR2 SVGIG (reference sequence). The CDR3 is 12 amino acids. Trimming removed 6 bases from V and 2 bases from J; junction bases left unmatched: 3. The chain's CDR3 is CACGGAPYEQYF. The DNA of the CDR3 is TGTGCCTGCGGGGGGGCTCCCTACGAGCAGTACTTC.

This clone occurred a few times. The CDR3 region is CASSYSSRRGTGELFF. In nucleotides, the CDR3 is TGTGCCAGCAGTTACTCATCGAGGCGGGGCACCGGGGAGCTGTTTTTT. The rearrangement joins TRBV6-5 to TRBJ2-2, with D possibly matching TRBD2 (6 bases). Germline V gene sequence: CDR1 MNHEY, CDR2 SVGAGI. V was trimmed by 0 bases and J by 4 bases, leaving 12 bases between them. The CDR3 spans 16 residues.

The chain combines TRBV27 with TRBJ2-3; TRBD2 is a possible D gene (6 bases). The V gene's germline CDR1 is MNHEY and CDR2 SMNVEV (reference sequence). Trimming stripped 3 bases from V and 0 bases from J, with 13 bases between. The CDR3 consists of 16 residues. In DNA form, the CDR3 reads TGTGCCAGCAGTTTCCGGCTAGCGCTCAGCACAGATACGCAGTATTTT. Its translation: CASSFRLALSTDTQYF.

In its sample, this clone was seen once. The chain uses TRBV6-5 and TRBJ2-3; D is undetermined. This CDR3 spans 16 amino acids. V lost 4 bases and J 5 bases, leaving 19 bases between the germline ends. CDR1 MNHEY and CDR2 SVGAGI come from the germline V gene. This CDR3 is CASSFSLTVSQDTQYF. For the CDR3, the DNA is TGTGCCAGCAGTTTTTCCTTGACTGTTTCGCAAGATACGCAGTATTTT.

CDR3 bases: TGTGCCACCGCCGCTAGCGGGAGGGGTTCCTACAATGAGCAGTTCTTC. Translating gives CATAASGRGSYNEQFF. V and J are TRBV24-1 and TRBJ2-1, with TRBD2 identical over 12 bases. CDR1 KGHDR and CDR2 SFDVKD come from the germline V gene. Germline trimming cut 9 bases from V and 1 base from J; bases unmatched to any gene: 6. The CDR3 length is 16 residues.